These 18 T cell receptor beta chains originate from one sample sequenced in a study of metastatic and nonmetastatic thyroid tumors. TCRdb re-called clones via MiXCR from the PCR reads. Of about 12,000 clones listed, about 21% were seen once; the top ten hold over 12%. All patients reached thyroid surgery having received no treatment beforehand. Sequenced input: adjacent normal tissue. The receptors stem from a female donor with papillary thyroid cancer or a benign thyroid nodule (not recorded which). Some clones in this sample may be carry-over from other donors' samples.

In its sample, this clone ranks as medium-sized (0.01 to 0.1%). The chain links TRBV27 to TRBJ2-7; 13 bases fit TRBD2. The CDR3 is 15 residues long. Unmatched junction bases numbered 7, after V lost 4 bases and J lost 7 bases. Germline CDR1 is MNHEY and CDR2 is SMNVEV (reference sequence). This CDR3 is CASSSGLAGAGEQYF. As DNA, the CDR3 is TGTGCCAGCAGTTCCGGACTAGCGGGAGCAGGTGAGCAGTACTTC.

The rearrangement joins TRBV7-2 to TRBJ2-3, with unresolved D. This CDR3 spans 13 amino acids. CDR1 and CDR2 (germline): SGHTA, FQGNSA. Trimming left V 1 base short and J 13 bases short, with 15 bases between. The CDR3 protein is CASSLDRPDTEYF. In DNA, the CDR3 is TGTGCCAGCAGCTTAGACAGACCAGATACAGAGTATTTT. Variable domain in full (rest from reference TRBV7-2 and TRBJ2-3): GAGVSQSPSNKVTEKGKDVELRCDPISGHTALYWYRQSLGQGLEFLIYFQGNSAPDKSGLPSDRFSAERTGGSVSTLTIQRTQQEDSAVYLCASSLDRPDTEYFGPGTRLTVL.

This clone was seen once. The chain carries TRBV14 and TRBJ2-3; no clear D. This CDR3 has 14 residues. CDR1 and CDR2 from the germline V gene are SGHDN and FVKESK. V lost 4 bases, J lost 5 bases, and 13 bases lay in between. CDR3 in amino acids: CASSRLSGRDTQYF. In DNA, the CDR3 is TGTGCCAGCAGCCGCCTTTCGGGCCGAGATACGCAGTATTTT.

This rearrangement joins TRBV4-3 to TRBJ1-2; no clear D gene. CDR3 length: 15 amino acids. The germline gives CDR1 LGHNA, CDR2 YSLEER. The V end lost 6 bases, the J end lost 4 bases, and 18 bases lay between the germline ends. As DNA, the CDR3 is TGCGCCAGCAGTTTAATGGCCACCGGGATCTATGGCTACACCTTC. Protein product: CASSLMATGIYGYTF.

This clone has a count of ten or more. The V call is TRBV7-2, the J call TRBJ2-3; TRBD2 aligns across 8 bases. Trimming took 6 bases from V and 1 from J; bases not matched to a gene: 9. In germline, CDR1 is SGHTA, CDR2 FQGNSA. The CDR3 is made up of 16 amino acids. CDR3 DNA: TGTGCCAGCAGTCGTCCCGGGGGGGCAGGCACAGATACGCAGTATTTT. Its protein product is CASSRPGGAGTDTQYF. Full variable domain (rest looked up from reference TRBV7-2 and TRBJ2-3): GAGVSQSPSNKVTEKGKDVELRCDPISGHTALYWYRQSLGQGLEFLIYFQGNSAPDKSGLPSDRFSAERTGGSVSTLTIQRTQQEDSAVYLCASSRPGGAGTDTQYFGPGTRLTVL.

This clone is termed medium-sized. The gene calls are TRBV5-1 and TRBJ1-2; D is unclear. CDR1 and CDR2 (germline): SGHRS, YFSETQ. The CDR3 is made up of 13 amino acids. Trimming stripped 5 bases from V and 4 bases from J, with 12 bases between. The CDR3 spells CASSSVGSYGYTF. The CDR3 DNA reads as TGCGCCAGCAGTTCAGTTGGCTCCTATGGCTACACCTTC. Combining the CDR3 with reference TRBV5-1 and TRBJ1-2 gives the whole variable domain KAGVTQTPRYLIKTRGQQVTLSCSPISGHRSVSWYQQTPGQGLQFLFEYFSETQRNKGNFPGRFSGRQFSNSRSEMNVSTLELGDSALYLCASSSVGSYGYTFGSGTRLTVV.

The rearrangement links TRBV30 to TRBJ2-7; unclear D gene. The CDR3 totals 12 residues. Germline V lookup: CDR1 GTSNPN, CDR2 SVGIG (reference sequence). Trimming left V 1 base short and J 2 bases short, with 6 bases between. The CDR3 region is CAWSDETYEQYF. The CDR3 coding sequence is TGTGCCTGGAGTGACGAGACCTACGAGCAGTACTTC.

As to this clone: Other DNA sequences in this sample translate to the same CDR3. V and J are TRBV5-5 and TRBJ2-2; unclear D gene. CDR3 length: 15 residues. Germline V lookup: CDR1 SGHKS, CDR2 YYEKEE (reference sequence). V gave up 4 bases and J gave up 1 base, with 11 bases separating them. CDR3 bases: TGTGCCAGCAGCGCTCCTACAGAGAACACCGGGGAGCTGTTTTTT. It translates to CASSAPTENTGELFF.

Note on this clone: The junction departs from the called germline gene at one end, perhaps through a read error. The genes are TRBV11-2 and TRBJ2-1; D is perhaps TRBD2 (5 bases). The CDR3 loop spans 15 amino acids. Germline-derived CDR1 and CDR2 are SGHAT and FQNNGV. Written as DNA, the CDR3 is TGCGCCAGCAGCTCGGGAATCTTTACCTACAATGAGCAGTTCTTC. The encoded protein is CASSSGIFTYNEQFF.

This chain connects TRBV9 to TRBJ1-4; D unresolved. Germline V gene lookup returns CDR1 SGDLS and CDR2 YYNGEE. With 2 bases removed from V and 8 bases from J, the gap between germline ends came to 13 bases. This CDR3 contains 14 residues. Here the CDR3 reads CASSVGVFGEKLFF. The CDR3 nucleotides read TGTGCCAGCAGCGTCGGGGTCTTTGGAGAAAAACTGTTTTTT.

This clone was recorded at least ten times. This sequence joins TRBV29-1 and TRBJ1-2; 7 nucleotides agree with TRBD1. Germline V CDR1 and CDR2: SQVTM, ANQGSEA. The CDR3 totals 12 residues. V lost 6 bases to trimming and J lost 6 bases; unmatched junction nucleotides: 7. CDR3 residues: CSVYQGVDGYTF. CDR3 coding DNA: TGCAGCGTCTACCAGGGGGTGGATGGCTACACCTTC. Combining the CDR3 with reference TRBV29-1 and TRBJ1-2 gives the whole variable domain SAVISQKPSRDICQRGTSLTIQCQVDSQVTMMFWYRQQPGQSLTLIATANQGSEATYESGFVIDKFPISRPNLTFSTLTVSNMSPEDSSIYLCSVYQGVDGYTFGSGTRLTVV.

The sample holds many counts of this clone. This chain links TRBV5-1 with TRBJ2-1; D is undetermined. V was clipped by 4 bases and J by 0 bases, with 11 bases between them. In germline, CDR1 is SGHRS, CDR2 YFSETQ. CDR3 size: 15 residues. Here the CDR3 DNA reads TGCGCCAGCAGCGTGACTGCCGGCTCCTACAATGAGCAGTTCTTC. Translated, it gives CASSVTAGSYNEQFF.

This clone occurred a few times. The chain joins TRBV19 to TRBJ2-3; TRBD1 aligns across 11 bases. Germline V gene sequence: CDR1 LNHDA, CDR2 SQIVND (reference sequence). This CDR3 region has 15 residues. J gave up 6 bases and V 6 bases, and 8 bases lay outside the gene matches. This CDR3 reads CASSRDRGDRDTQYF. The DNA for the CDR3 is TGTGCCAGTAGCCGGGACAGGGGGGATCGGGATACGCAGTATTTT.

Relative to its sample, this clone is medium-sized. V and J are TRBV27 and TRBJ1-2, with 7 bases matching TRBD1. V lost 6 bases, J lost 4 bases, and 11 bases stayed unmatched. This CDR3 spans 15 amino acids. The germline CDR1 and CDR2 sequences are MNHEY and SMNVEV (reference sequence). CDR3 region: CASSLQGDPFYGYTF. The CDR3 DNA reads TGTGCCAGCAGCCTTCAGGGGGACCCATTCTATGGCTACACCTTC.

This clone is labeled as medium-sized. The chain couples TRBV2 to TRBJ2-7, with D tentatively TRBD2 (6 bases). Per germline, CDR1 SNHLY and CDR2 FYNNEI. V dropped 7 bases and J dropped 4 bases, with 14 bases sitting between them. The CDR3 consists of 13 residues. The CDR3 loop reads CASTERGIYEQYF. The CDR3 DNA follows: TGTGCCAGCACGGAACGGGGGATTTACGAGCAGTACTTC. The full variable domain, with the rest looked up from reference TRBV2 and TRBJ2-7, is EPEVTQTPSHQVTQMGQEVILRCVPISNHLYFYWYRQILGQKVEFLVSFYNNEISEKSEIFDDQFSVERPDGSNFTLKIRSTKLEDSAMYFCASTERGIYEQYFGPGTRLTVT.

This clone is a singleton in its sample. The rearrangement links TRBV19 to TRBJ1-1; D remains unclear. The CDR3 is 16 residues long. Trimming left V 5 bases short and J 0 bases short, with 16 bases between. Germline CDR1 and CDR2: LNHDA and SQIVND (reference sequence). CDR3 sequence reads: CASSLWPTDMNTEAFF. CDR3 coding DNA: TGTGCCAGTAGTCTGTGGCCGACCGATATGAACACTGAAGCTTTCTTT.

This clone is categorized as medium-sized. This chain links TRBV6-1 with TRBJ2-1; 7 nucleotides line up with TRBD1. Germline V gene sequence: CDR1 MNHNS, CDR2 SASEGT. CDR3 length equals 13 residues. V lost 6 bases, J lost 14 bases, and 13 bases stayed unmatched. CDR3 bases: TGTGCCAGCAGCGCTTCAATAGACAGGGAGAAGTTCTTC. Amino acids: CASSASIDREKFF.

Ten or more counts support this clone. The chain carries TRBV2 and TRBJ1-2; weak D call: TRBD1 (5 bases). The CDR3 extends over 12 amino acids. Trimming pared 6 bases from V and 2 bases from J, leaving 7 bases between. CDR1 is SNHLY and CDR2 is FYNNEI in the germline V gene. Written as DNA, the CDR3 is TGTGCCAGCAGGGGGCCGAACTATGGCTACACCTTC. This encodes CASRGPNYGYTF.